This T cell receptor (beta chain) was profiled in a study of T cells in Graves' hyperthyroidism and ophthalmopathy. In regard to this clonotype: Antigen specificity is unknown.

The study's findings and limits: Researchers report that a 13 V-J model separated ophthalmopathy from stable hyperthyroidism.

Researchers amplified the TCR beta CDR3 regions from RNA transcripts. With the HTBI primer set, the TCR CDR3 went through a first round of RT-PCR. Using its own MiXCR run on the multiplex PCR reads, TCRdb lists one record per CDR3 protein. The sample has approximately 620,000 distinct CDR3 sequences, around 15% seen once. The TCR originated in a woman aged 40 to 50 with Graves' ophthalmopathy. Sequencing used blood.

The CDR3 here is CASRTGVAEAFF. In DNA form, the CDR3 reads TGCGCCAGCAGGACAGGGGTGGCTGAAGCTTTCTTT. The chain is built from TRBV4-1 and TRBJ1-1; 8 nucleotides agree with TRBD1. The CDR3 consists of 12 residues. With 6 bases clipped from V and 6 bases from J, the junction kept 3 bases outside the gene matches. Germline loops: CDR1 MGHRA, CDR2 YSYEKL.